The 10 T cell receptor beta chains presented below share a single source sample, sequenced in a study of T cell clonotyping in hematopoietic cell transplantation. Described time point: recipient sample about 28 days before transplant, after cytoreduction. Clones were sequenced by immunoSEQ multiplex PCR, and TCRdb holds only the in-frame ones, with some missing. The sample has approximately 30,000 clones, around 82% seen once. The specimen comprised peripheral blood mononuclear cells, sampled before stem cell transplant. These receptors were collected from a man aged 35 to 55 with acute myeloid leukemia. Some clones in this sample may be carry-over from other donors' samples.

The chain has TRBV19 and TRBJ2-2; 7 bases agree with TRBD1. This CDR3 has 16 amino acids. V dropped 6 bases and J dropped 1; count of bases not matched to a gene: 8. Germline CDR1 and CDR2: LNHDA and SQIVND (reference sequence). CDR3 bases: TGTGCCAGTAGCGATAAGACAGGGCGGAACACCGGGGAGCTGTTTTTT. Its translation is CASSDKTGRNTGELFF.

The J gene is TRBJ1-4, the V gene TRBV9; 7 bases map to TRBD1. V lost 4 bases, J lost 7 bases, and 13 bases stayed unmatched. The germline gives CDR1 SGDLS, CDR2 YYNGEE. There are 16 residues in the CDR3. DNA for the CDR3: TGTGCCAGCAGCAAAGAATGGACAGGTTTAAGTGAAAAACTGTTTTTT. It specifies CASSKEWTGLSEKLFF.

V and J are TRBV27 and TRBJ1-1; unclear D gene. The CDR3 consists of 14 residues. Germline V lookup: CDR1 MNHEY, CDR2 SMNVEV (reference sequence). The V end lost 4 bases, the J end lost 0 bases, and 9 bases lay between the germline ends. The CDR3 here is CASSYIGMNTEAFF. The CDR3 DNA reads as TGTGCCAGCAGTTACATCGGAATGAACACTGAAGCTTTCTTT.

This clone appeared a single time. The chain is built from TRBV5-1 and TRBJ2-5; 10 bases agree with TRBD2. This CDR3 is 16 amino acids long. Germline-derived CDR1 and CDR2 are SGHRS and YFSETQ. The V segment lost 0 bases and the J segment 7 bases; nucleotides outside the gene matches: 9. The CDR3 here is CASSLEASGSLGTQYF. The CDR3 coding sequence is TGCGCCAGCAGCTTGGAGGCTAGCGGGAGTCTCGGGACCCAGTACTTC. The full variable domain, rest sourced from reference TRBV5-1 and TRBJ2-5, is KAGVTQTPRYLIKTRGQQVTLSCSPISGHRSVSWYQQTPGQGLQFLFEYFSETQRNKGNFPGRFSGRQFSNSRSEMNVSTLELGDSALYLCASSLEASGSLGTQYFGPGTRLLVL.

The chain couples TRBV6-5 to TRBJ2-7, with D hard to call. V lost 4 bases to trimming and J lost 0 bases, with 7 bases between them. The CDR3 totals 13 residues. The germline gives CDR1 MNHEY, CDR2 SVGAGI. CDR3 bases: TGTGCCAGCAGTTTAAAGAGCTCCTACGAGCAGTACTTC. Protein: CASSLKSSYEQYF.

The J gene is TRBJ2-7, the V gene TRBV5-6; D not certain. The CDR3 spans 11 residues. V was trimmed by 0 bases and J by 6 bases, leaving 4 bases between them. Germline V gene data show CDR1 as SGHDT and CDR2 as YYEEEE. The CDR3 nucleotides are TGTGCCAGCAGCTTGGGGCCCGAGCAGTACTTC. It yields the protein CASSLGPEQYF.

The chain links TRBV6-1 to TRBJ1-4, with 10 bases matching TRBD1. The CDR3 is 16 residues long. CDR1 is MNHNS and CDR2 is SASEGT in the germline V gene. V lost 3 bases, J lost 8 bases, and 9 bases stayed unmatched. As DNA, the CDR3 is TGTGCCAGCAGTGAGTCCGGGACAGGGGCGCGGGAAAAACTGTTTTTT. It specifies CASSESGTGAREKLFF.

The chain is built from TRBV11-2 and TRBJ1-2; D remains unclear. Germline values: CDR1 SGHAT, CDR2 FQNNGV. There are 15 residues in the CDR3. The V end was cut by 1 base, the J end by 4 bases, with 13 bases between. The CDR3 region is CASSLAGGARYGYTF. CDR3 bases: TGTGCCAGCAGCTTAGCCGGAGGTGCCCGCTATGGCTACACCTTC.

The CDR3 region is CASSLGGGETQYF. DNA of the CDR3: TGCGCCAGCAGCTTGGGCGGGGGAGAGACCCAGTACTTC. The rearrangement joins TRBV5-1 to TRBJ2-5; 7 positions agree with TRBD2. This CDR3 spans 13 amino acids. Germline trimming cut 0 bases from V and 4 bases from J; bases unmatched to any gene: 0. Per germline, CDR1 SGHRS and CDR2 YFSETQ.

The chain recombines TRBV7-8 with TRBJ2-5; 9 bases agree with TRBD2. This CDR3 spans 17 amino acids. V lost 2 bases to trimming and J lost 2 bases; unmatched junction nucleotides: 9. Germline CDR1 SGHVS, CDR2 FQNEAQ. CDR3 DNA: TGTGCCAGCAGCTTACCTCTCCGTAGCGGGAGACAAGAGACCCAGTACTTC. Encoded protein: CASSLPLRSGRQETQYF.